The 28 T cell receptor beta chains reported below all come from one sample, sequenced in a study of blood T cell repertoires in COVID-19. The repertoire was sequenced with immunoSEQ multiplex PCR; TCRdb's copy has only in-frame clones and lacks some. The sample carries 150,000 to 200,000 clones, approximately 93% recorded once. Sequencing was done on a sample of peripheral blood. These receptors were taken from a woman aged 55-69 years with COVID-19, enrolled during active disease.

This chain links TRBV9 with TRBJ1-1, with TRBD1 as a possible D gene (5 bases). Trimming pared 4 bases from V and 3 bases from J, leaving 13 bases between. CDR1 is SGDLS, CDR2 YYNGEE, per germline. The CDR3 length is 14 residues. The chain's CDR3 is CASSSHLQDTEAFF. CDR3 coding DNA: TGTGCCAGCAGCTCTCACCTACAGGACACTGAAGCTTTCTTT.

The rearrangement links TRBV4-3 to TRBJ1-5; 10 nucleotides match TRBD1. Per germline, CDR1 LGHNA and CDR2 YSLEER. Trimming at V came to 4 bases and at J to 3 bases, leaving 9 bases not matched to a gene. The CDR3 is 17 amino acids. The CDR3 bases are TGCGCCAGCAGCCGAGCCCTCGGGACAGGGGACAATCAGCCCCAGCATTTT. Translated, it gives CASSRALGTGDNQPQHF.

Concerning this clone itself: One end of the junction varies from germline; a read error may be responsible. The CDR3 loop is CASSVAGGYTF. CDR3 in DNA: TGTGCCAGCAGCGTAGCCGGTGGCTACACCTTC. The chain is built from TRBV7-2 and TRBJ1-2; D call uncertain. Germline CDR1 reads SGHTA; CDR2 reads FQGNSA. The CDR3 length is 11 residues.

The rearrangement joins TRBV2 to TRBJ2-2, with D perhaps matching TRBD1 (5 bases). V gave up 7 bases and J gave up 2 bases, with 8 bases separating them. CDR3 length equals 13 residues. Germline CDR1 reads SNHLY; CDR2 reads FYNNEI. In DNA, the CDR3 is TGTGCCAGCATGACAGCCAACACCGGGGAGCTGTTTTTT. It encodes CASMTANTGELFF.

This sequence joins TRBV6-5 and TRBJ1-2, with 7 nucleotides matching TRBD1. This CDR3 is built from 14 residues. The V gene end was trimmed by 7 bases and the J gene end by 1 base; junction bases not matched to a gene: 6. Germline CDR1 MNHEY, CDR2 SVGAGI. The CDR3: CASIGTAINYGYTF. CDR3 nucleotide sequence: TGTGCCAGCATCGGGACAGCTATTAACTATGGCTACACCTTC.

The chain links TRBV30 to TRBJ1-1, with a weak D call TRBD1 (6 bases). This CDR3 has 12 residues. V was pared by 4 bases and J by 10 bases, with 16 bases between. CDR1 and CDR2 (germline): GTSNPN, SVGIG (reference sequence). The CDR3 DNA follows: TGTGCCTGGAAGCCGGGGGGCAGTCGAGCTTTCTTT. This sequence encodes CAWKPGGSRAFF.

Here the CDR3 reads CASSRDRGTF. CDR3 sequence (DNA): TGTGCCAGCAGCCGGGACAGAGGTACCTTC. The rearrangement uses TRBV9 and TRBJ1-2, with 7 positions matching TRBD1. J lost 14 bases, V lost 4 bases, and 5 bases had no gene match. The CDR3 length is 10 residues. Germline V gene sequence: CDR1 SGDLS, CDR2 YYNGEE.

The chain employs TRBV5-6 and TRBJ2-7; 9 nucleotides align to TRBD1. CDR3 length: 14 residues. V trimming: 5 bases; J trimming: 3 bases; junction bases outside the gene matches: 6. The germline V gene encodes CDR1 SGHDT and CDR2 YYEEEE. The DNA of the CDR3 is TGTGCCAGCAGTGCCGGGACAGGGTACTACGAGCAGTACTTC. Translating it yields CASSAGTGYYEQYF.

CDR3 sequence (DNA): TGCAGTGCTTCGGGGGGGACCCAGTACTTC. Translated: CSASGGTQYF. The gene calls are TRBV20-1 and TRBJ2-5, with 7 bases lining up with TRBD2. Germline lookup yields CDR1 DFQATT and CDR2 SNEGSKA (reference sequence). V lost 5 bases and J lost 7; bases outside the gene matches: 1. The CDR3 runs to 10 residues.

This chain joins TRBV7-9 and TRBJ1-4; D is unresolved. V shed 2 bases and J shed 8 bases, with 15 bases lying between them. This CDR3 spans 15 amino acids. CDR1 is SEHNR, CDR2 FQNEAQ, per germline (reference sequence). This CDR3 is CASSLNAGRGEKLFF. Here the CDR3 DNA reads TGTGCCAGCAGCTTAAACGCCGGGCGCGGGGAAAAACTGTTTTTT.

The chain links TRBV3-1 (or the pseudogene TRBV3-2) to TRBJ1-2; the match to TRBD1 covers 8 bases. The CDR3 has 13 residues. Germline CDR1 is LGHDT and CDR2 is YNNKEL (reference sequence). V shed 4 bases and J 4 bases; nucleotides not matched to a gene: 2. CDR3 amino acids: CASSPGQAYGYTF. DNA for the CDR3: TGTGCCAGCAGCCCGGGACAGGCCTATGGCTACACCTTC.

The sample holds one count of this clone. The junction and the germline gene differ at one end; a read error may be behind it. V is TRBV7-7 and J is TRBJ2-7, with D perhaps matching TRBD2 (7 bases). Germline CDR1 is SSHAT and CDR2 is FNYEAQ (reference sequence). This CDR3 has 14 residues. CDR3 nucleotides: TGTGCTAGCAGCCCAAGGGGGGGCACGGACGAGCAGTACTTC. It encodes CASSPRGGTDEQYF.

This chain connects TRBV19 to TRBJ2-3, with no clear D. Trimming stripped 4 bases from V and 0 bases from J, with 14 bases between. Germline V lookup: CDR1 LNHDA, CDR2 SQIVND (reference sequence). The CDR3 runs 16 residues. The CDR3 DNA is TGTGCCAGTAGTACCAACGGAGCTATTAGCACAGATACGCAGTATTTT. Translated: CASSTNGAISTDTQYF.

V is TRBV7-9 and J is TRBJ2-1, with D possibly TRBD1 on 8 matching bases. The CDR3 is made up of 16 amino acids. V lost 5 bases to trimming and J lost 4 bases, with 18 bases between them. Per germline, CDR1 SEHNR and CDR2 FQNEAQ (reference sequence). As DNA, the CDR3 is TGTGCCAGCAGCCAGTGGGGGGGACAGGTATACAATGAGCAGTTCTTC. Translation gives CASSQWGGQVYNEQFF.

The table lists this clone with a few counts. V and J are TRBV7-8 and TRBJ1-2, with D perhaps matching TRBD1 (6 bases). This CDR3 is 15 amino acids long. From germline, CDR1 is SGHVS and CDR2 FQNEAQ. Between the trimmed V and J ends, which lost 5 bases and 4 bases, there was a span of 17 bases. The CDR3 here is CASSRGGGSGYGYTF. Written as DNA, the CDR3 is TGTGCCAGCAGCCGAGGGGGGGGATCAGGCTATGGCTACACCTTC.

The CDR3 is CASSSGLPSRTDTQYF. CDR3 bases: TGTGCCAGCAGCTCCGGACTCCCGAGCCGCACAGATACGCAGTATTTT. The chain recombines TRBV11-2 with TRBJ2-3; TRBD2 is a possible D gene (5 bases). This CDR3 is built from 16 residues. The V and J ends lost 4 bases and 1 base respectively, with 15 bases between them. Germline V gene lookup returns CDR1 SGHAT and CDR2 FQNNGV.

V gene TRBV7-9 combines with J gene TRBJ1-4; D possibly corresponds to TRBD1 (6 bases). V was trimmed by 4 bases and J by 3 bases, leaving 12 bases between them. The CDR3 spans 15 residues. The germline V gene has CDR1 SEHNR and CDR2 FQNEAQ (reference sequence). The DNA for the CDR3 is TGTGCCAGCAGCTGGTCAGGGGCCCCTAATGAAAAACTGTTTTTT. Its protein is CASSWSGAPNEKLFF.

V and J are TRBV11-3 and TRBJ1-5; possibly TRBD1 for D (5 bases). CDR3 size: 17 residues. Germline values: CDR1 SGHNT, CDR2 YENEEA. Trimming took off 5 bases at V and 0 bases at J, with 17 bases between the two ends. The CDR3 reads CASSEQQQENSNQPQHF. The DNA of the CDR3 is TGTGCCAGCAGCGAACAGCAACAGGAAAATAGCAATCAGCCCCAGCATTTT. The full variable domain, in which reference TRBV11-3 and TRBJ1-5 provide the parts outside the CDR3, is EAGVVQSPRYKIIEKKQPVAFWCNPISGHNTLYWYLQNLGQGPELLIRYENEEAVDDSQLPKDRFSAERLKGVDSTLKIQPAELGDSAVYLCASSEQQQENSNQPQHFGDGTRLSIL.

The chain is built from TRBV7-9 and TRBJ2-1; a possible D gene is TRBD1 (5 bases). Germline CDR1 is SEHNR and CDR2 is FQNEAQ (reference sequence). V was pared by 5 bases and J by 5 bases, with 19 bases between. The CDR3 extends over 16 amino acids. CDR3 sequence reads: CASSPTTGQSHNEQFF. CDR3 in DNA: TGTGCCAGCAGCCCAACCACAGGCCAGTCCCACAATGAGCAGTTCTTC.

The CDR3 DNA follows: TGCGCCAGCAGCTTTAGACTAGCGGGGGCCACAGATACGCAGTATTTT. This codes for CASSFRLAGATDTQYF. The chain employs TRBV5-1 and TRBJ2-3; 12 bases are shared with TRBD2. CDR3 size: 16 residues. Germline assignment: CDR1 SGHRS and CDR2 YFSETQ. V shed 2 bases, J shed 2 bases, and the junction held 3 bases outside the gene matches.

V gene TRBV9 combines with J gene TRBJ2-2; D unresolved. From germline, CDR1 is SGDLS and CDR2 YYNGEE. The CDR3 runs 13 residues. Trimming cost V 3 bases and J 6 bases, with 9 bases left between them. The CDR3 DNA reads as TGTGCCAGCAGCGCCTCGGTCTCCGGGGAGCTGTTTTTT. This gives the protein CASSASVSGELFF.

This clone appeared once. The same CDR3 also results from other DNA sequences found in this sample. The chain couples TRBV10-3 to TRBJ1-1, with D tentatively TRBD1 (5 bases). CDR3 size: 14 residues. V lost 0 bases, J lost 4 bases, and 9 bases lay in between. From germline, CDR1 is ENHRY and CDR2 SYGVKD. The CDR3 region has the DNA TGTGCCATCAGTGAGTCGGGGGGGGGCACTGAAGCTTTCTTT. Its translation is CAISESGGGTEAFF.

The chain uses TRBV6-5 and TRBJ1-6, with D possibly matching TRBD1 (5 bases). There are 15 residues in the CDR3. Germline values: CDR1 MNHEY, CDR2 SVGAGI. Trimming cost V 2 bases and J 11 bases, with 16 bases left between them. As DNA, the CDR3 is TGTGCCAGCAGTTACAATATGCAGCTCAGGGCACCCCTCCACTTT. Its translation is CASSYNMQLRAPLHF.

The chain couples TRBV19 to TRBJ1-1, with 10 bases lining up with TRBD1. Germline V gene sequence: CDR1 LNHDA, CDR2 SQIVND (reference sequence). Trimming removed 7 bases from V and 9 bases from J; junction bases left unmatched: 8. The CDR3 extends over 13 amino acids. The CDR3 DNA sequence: TGTGCCAGTACCCCGGGACAGGGGATTCAAGCTTTCTTT. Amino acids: CASTPGQGIQAFF.

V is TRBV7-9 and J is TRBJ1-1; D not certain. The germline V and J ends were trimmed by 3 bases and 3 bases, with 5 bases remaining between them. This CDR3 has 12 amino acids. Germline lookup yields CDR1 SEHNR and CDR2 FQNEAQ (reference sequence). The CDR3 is CASSFGDTEAFF. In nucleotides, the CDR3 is TGTGCCAGCAGCTTCGGGGACACTGAAGCTTTCTTT.

The CDR3 is CASSQSQVVMNTEAFF. For the CDR3, the DNA is TGTGCCAGCAGCCAGAGTCAGGTGGTCATGAACACTGAAGCTTTCTTT. The V and J genes are TRBV3-1 (or the pseudogene TRBV3-2) and TRBJ1-1; no clear D. The germline gives CDR1 LGHDT, CDR2 YNNKEL (reference sequence). The V end was cut by 3 bases, the J end by 0 bases, with 14 bases between. CDR3 length: 16 amino acids.

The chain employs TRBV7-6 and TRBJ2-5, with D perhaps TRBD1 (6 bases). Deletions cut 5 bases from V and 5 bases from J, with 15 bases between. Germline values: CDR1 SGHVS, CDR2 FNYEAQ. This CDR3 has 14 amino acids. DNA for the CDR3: TGTGCCAGCAGCCCCTTGGACAGACCTGAGACCCAGTACTTC. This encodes CASSPLDRPETQYF.

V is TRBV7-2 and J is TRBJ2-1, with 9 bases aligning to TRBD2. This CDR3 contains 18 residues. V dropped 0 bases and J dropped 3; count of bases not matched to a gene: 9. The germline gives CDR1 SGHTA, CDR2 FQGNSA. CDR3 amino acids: CASSLAQVAGAFYNEQFF. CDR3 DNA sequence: TGTGCCAGCAGCTTAGCGCAGGTAGCGGGGGCCTTCTACAATGAGCAGTTCTTC.